Listed here are 8 T cell receptor beta chains from one sample, sequenced in a study of identical twins. TCRdb re-analysed the 5' RACE reads in MiXCR, keeping a single row per CDR3 protein. Among 600,000 to 700,000 distinct CDR3 sequences listed, around 21% were seen once. This sample was shared with a second study, whose subject was T cells expressing NK-cell markers.

Sequencing input: PBMCs. All receptors derive from a woman under 30 in good health.

This rearrangement joins TRBV7-3 to TRBJ2-5; D might be TRBD2 (5 bases). CDR3 length: 15 residues. CDR1 and CDR2 (germline): SGHTA, FQGTGA. V shed 5 bases and J shed 5 bases, with 18 bases lying between them. CDR3 DNA: TGTGCCAGCAGCCCTTTGGGCTCCTTAGCGGAGACCCAGTACTTC. It translates to CASSPLGSLAETQYF. The full variable domain, its missing parts supplied by reference TRBV7-3 and TRBJ2-5, is GAGVSQTPSNKVTEKGKYVELRCDPISGHTALYWYRQSLGQGPEFLIYFQGTGAADDSGLPNDRFFAVRPEGSVSTLKIQRTERGDSAVYLCASSPLGSLAETQYFGPGTRLLVL.

This clonotype showed up just a few times. The chain recombines TRBV14 with TRBJ2-3, with 7 bases matching TRBD1. CDR1 is SGHDN and CDR2 is FVKESK in the germline V gene. CDR3 length equals 12 residues. J gave up 7 bases and V 5 bases, and 3 bases lay outside the gene matches. CDR3 in DNA: TGTGCCAGCAGCGCCAGGGGGTATACGCAGTATTTT. Protein product: CASSARGYTQYF.

V gene TRBV7-8 combines with J gene TRBJ2-2, with D tentatively TRBD1 (6 bases). Germline V gene data show CDR1 as SGHVS and CDR2 as FQNEAQ. The CDR3 has 16 amino acids. Trimming removed 6 bases at V and 0 bases at J, with 14 bases between. This CDR3 is CASRQDRNTNTGELFF. CDR3 DNA: TGTGCCAGCAGACAAGACAGGAACACGAACACCGGGGAGCTGTTTTTT.

In its sample, this clonotype was seen many times. The chain couples TRBV7-9 to TRBJ2-3; 7 positions match TRBD2. Germline V gene lookup returns CDR1 SEHNR and CDR2 FQNEAQ (reference sequence). The V and J ends lost 5 bases and 4 bases, in that order; junction bases with no gene match: 6. The CDR3 runs 14 residues. The chain's CDR3 is CASSLGGSADTQYF. CDR3 nucleotides: TGTGCCAGCAGCCTCGGGGGGTCCGCAGATACGCAGTATTTT.

The V and J genes are TRBV27 and TRBJ2-7; TRBD1 matches 9 bases. The CDR3 length is 16 residues. Trimming cost V 5 bases and J 3 bases; bases outside gene matches: 11. Germline CDR1 MNHEY, CDR2 SMNVEV (reference sequence). DNA of the CDR3: TGTGCCAGCAGTCCACGCCGGGACAGGGTCAACTACGAGCAGTACTTC. This codes for CASSPRRDRVNYEQYF.

The chain links TRBV20-1 to TRBJ2-7; D possibly matches TRBD1 or TRBD2 (5 bases each). The germline V gene encodes CDR1 DFQATT and CDR2 SNEGSKA (reference sequence). Trimming shortened V by 3 bases and J by 0 bases, and 12 bases separated the two germline ends. This CDR3 spans 14 amino acids. The chain's CDR3 is CSASIGDGSYEQYF. CDR3 coding DNA: TGCAGTGCTAGTATAGGGGACGGCTCCTACGAGCAGTACTTC.

The sample holds many counts of this clonotype. CDR3: CASGSGTSPGDTQYF. CDR3 coding DNA: TGTGCTAGTGGTTCCGGGACTAGCCCCGGAGATACGCAGTATTTT. The rearrangement uses TRBV12-5 and TRBJ2-3; 9 bases line up with TRBD2. The CDR3 length is 15 residues. CDR1 and CDR2 from the germline V gene are LGHNT and FRNRAP. Unmatched junction bases numbered 7, after V lost 4 bases and J lost 5 bases.

This clonotype came up once. This clone may be a read error of a much larger clone one base away. The CDR3 ends on some other residue instead of the conserved phenylalanine or tryptophan, so this is likely a read error. The CDR3 nucleotides read TGCAGTCGTAGCGGGGGGTACCAAGAGACCCAGTACATC. Translation: CSRSGGYQETQYI. The V gene is TRBV20-1, the J gene TRBJ2-5, with 10 bases lining up with TRBD2. The V gene end was trimmed by 8 bases and the J gene end by 0 bases; junction bases not matched to a gene: 3. The CDR3 runs to 13 residues. The germline V gene encodes CDR1 DFQATT and CDR2 SNEGSKA (reference sequence).